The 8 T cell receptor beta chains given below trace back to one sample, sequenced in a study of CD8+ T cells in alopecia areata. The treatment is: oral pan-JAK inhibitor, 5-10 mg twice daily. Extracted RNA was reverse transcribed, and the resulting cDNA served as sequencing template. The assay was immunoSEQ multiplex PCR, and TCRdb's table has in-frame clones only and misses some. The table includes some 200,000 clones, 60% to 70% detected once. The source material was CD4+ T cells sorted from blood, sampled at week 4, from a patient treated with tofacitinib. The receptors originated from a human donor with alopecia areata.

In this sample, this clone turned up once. The CDR3, as DNA: TGTGCCAGCAGTTTTGGCGGGGGGGCTGAGACCCAGTACTTC. Its protein is CASSFGGGAETQYF. The gene calls are TRBV28 and TRBJ2-5, with 9 positions matching TRBD2. V trimming: 3 bases; J trimming: 5 bases; junction bases outside the gene matches: 4. Germline V gene data show CDR1 as MDHEN and CDR2 as SYDVKM. The CDR3 runs to 14 residues.

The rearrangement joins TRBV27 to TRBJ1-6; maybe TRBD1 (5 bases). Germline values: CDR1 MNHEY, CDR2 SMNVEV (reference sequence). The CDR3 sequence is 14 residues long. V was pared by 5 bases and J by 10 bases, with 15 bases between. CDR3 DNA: TGTGCCAGCAGTGCAGACAGTGTATACTCACCCCTCCACTTT. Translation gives CASSADSVYSPLHF.

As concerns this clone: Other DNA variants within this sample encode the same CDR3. CDR3 DNA: TGTGCCACCAGCAGAGGAGAGACCCAGTACTTC. This sequence encodes CATSRGETQYF. The chain links TRBV15 to TRBJ2-5; unclear D gene. The CDR3 has 11 residues. Germline CDR1 reads LNHNV; CDR2 reads YYDKDF (reference sequence). V lost 1 base and J lost 4, with 1 base in between.

CDR3 DNA sequence: TGTGCCAATGGGCCTCGGGATGAGCAGTTCTTC. Its protein is CANGPRDEQFF. The chain employs TRBV28 and TRBJ2-1; D remains unclear. V dropped 10 bases and J dropped 8 bases, with 12 bases sitting between them. Germline CDR1 is MDHEN and CDR2 is SYDVKM. This CDR3 contains 11 residues.

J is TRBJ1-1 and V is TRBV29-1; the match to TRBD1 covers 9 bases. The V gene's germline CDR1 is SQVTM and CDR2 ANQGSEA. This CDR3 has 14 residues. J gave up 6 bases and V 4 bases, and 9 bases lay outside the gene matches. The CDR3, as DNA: TGCAGCGTTGGTAGGGGACAGGGCTCTTCTGAAGCTTTCTTT. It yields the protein CSVGRGQGSSEAFF.

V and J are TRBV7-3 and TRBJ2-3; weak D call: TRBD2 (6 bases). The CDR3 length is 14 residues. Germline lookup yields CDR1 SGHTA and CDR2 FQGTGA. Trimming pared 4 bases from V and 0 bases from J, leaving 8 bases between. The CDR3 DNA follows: TGTGCCAGCAGCTACGGGACTAGCACAGATACGCAGTATTTT. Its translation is CASSYGTSTDTQYF.

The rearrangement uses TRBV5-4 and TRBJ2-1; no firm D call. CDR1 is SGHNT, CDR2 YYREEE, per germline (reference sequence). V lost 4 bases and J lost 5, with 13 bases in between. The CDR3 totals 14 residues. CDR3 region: CASSGRADNNEQFF. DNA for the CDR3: TGTGCCAGCAGCGGACGGGCAGATAACAATGAGCAGTTCTTC. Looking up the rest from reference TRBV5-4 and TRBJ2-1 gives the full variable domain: ETGVTQSPTHLIKTRGQQVTLRCSSQSGHNTVSWYQQALGQGPQFIFQYYREEENGRGNFPPRFSGLQFPNYSSELNVNALELDDSALYLCASSGRADNNEQFFGPGTRLTVL.

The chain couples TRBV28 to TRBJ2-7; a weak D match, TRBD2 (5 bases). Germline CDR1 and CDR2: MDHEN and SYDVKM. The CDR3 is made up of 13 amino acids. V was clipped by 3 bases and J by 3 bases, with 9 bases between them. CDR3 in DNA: TGTGCCAGCAGTTTTGGAGGCAGCTACGAGCAGTACTTC. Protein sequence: CASSFGGSYEQYF. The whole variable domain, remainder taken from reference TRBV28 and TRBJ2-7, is DVKVTQSSRYLVKRTGEKVFLECVQDMDHENMFWYRQDPGLGLRLIYFSYDVKMKEKGDIPEGYSVSREKKERFSLILESASTNQTSMYLCASSFGGSYEQYFGPGTRLTVT.